This entry is about one TCR beta chain. This CDR3 contains 17 residues. The germline V gene has CDR1 SGHNT and CDR2 YYREEE (reference sequence). J lost 8 bases, V lost 4 bases, and 10 bases had no gene match. Seattle participants joined during active infection and were tracked over time. The data are from a study of blood T cell repertoires in COVID-19. Overall study context: Samples taken during acute and convalescent COVID-19 were collected in the United States, Italy and Spain. From T cells, B-cell-depleted T cells, or PBMCs came the material, which was cDNA or gDNA.

Method: immunoSEQ multiplex PCR; TCRdb's copy keeps in-frame clones and lacks some. Of fewer than 700,000 clones detected, about 89% appear once; the ten largest clones hold 7.5% to 9%. The sequence derives from a woman aged 45-65 years with COVID-19, enrolled during active disease. J is TRBJ1-6 and V is TRBV5-4; 12 nucleotides agree with TRBD1. The material sequenced was peripheral blood. CDR3 in amino acids: CASSRGTGGRRDSPLHF. CDR3 sequence (DNA): TGTGCCAGCAGCCGCGGGACAGGGGGCCGGAGAGATTCACCCCTCCACTTT.